This TCR beta chain was sequenced during a study of blood T cells in healthy people across ages. Study context: Capture via template switching afforded approximately one barcoded beta molecule per two T cells.

CDR1 ENHRY and CDR2 SYGVKD come from the germline V gene. The CDR3 covers 14 residues. Trimming took 3 bases from V and 1 from J, leaving 6 bases between them. Every donor provided around 9.3 milliliters of peripheral blood. Total RNA was extracted at no less than 5.5 micrograms per sample. Using a J-beta primer mix together with a sample-barcoded 5' primer, a second PCR was run for roughly 6 to 12 cycles. TCRdb redid the calling of the 5' RACE reads with MiXCR, one entry per CDR3 protein. The repertoire holds 700,000 or so distinct CDR3 sequences, with around 38% as singletons. This receptor was identified in a man at least 80 years old in good health. The rearrangement uses TRBV10-3 and TRBJ2-2; D is unresolved. Sequenced: blood. DNA for the CDR3: TGTGCCATCAGTGATTCGTGGAACACCGGGGAGCTGTTTTTT. Translation gives CAISDSWNTGELFF.